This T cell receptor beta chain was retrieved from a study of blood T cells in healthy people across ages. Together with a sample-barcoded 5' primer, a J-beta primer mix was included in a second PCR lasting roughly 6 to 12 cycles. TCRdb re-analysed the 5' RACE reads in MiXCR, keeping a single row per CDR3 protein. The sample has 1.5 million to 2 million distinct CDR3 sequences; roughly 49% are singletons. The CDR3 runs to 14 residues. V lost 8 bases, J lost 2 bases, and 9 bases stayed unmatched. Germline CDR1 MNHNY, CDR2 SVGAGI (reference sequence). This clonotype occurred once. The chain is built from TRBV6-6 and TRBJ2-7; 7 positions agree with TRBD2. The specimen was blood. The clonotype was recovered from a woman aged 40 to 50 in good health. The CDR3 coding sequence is TGTGCCAGCCTGAGCAGCGGGGTTACCTACGAGCAGTACTTC. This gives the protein CASLSSGVTYEQYF.